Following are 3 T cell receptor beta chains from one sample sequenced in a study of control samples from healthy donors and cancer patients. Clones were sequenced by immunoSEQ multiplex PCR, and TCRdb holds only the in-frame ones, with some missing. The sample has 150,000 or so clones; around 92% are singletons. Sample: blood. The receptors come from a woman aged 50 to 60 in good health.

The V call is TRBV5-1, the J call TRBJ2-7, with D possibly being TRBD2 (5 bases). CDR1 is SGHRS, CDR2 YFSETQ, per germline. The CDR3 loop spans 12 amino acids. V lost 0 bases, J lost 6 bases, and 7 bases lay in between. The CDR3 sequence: CASSLAAGEQYF. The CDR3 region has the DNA TGCGCCAGCAGCTTGGCCGCGGGCGAGCAGTACTTC.

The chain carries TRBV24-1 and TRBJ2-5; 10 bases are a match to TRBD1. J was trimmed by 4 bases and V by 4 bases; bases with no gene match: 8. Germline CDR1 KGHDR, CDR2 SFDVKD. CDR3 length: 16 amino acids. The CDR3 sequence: CATSDLGQGNRETQYF. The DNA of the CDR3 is TGTGCCACCAGTGACTTGGGACAGGGGAACCGAGAGACCCAGTACTTC.

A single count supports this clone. CDR3 nucleotides: TGTGCCAGTAGCAGGGGGCTGATTGAAAAACTGTTTTTT. This translates into CASSRGLIEKLFF. The rearrangement uses TRBV19 and TRBJ1-4; 8 bases fit TRBD1. V was pared by 6 bases and J by 7 bases, with 4 bases of the junction left unmatched. Per germline, CDR1 LNHDA and CDR2 SQIVND (reference sequence). This CDR3 spans 13 amino acids.